The next 31 T cell receptor beta chains were all read from a single sample in a study of early T cells in non-severe SARS-CoV-2 infection. TCRdb reprocessed the 5' RACE reads via MiXCR and lists one record per CDR3 protein. The sample consists of about 77,000 distinct CDR3 sequences, about 5% of them appearing once. This specimen was whole blood, taken at baseline. The receptor source for this set is an adult who was a healthcare worker with PCR-confirmed SARS-CoV-2 infection or an uninfected control (not recorded which).

V gene TRBV6-2 or TRBV6-3 combines with J gene TRBJ2-2, with TRBD1 matching 7 bases. V lost 5 bases and J lost 2; bases outside the gene matches: 5. The CDR3 length is 15 residues. Germline V gene sequence: CDR1 MNHEY, CDR2 SVGEGT. The CDR3 sequence is CASSPGQLNTGELFF. In nucleotides, the CDR3 is TGTGCCAGCAGTCCGGGACAGCTCAACACCGGGGAGCTGTTTTTT.

This chain joins TRBV12-3 or TRBV12-4 and TRBJ2-1, with D perhaps TRBD1 or TRBD2 (5 bases each). CDR3 length: 15 residues. Trimming pared 6 bases from V and 10 bases from J, leaving 22 bases between. The CDR3 region has the DNA TGTGCCAGCAGCTCCCCGGGATGGGGCGGCGGAGAGCAGTTCTTC. Encoded protein: CASSSPGWGGGEQFF.

This clonotype was detected many times. V and J are TRBV20-1 and TRBJ2-1; weak D call: TRBD1 (6 bases). CDR1 is DFQATT, CDR2 SNEGSKA, per germline (reference sequence). The CDR3 is made up of 13 amino acids. The V end lost 1 base, the J end lost 10 bases, and 14 bases lay between the germline ends. The CDR3 protein is CSARAGAAGEQFF. The CDR3 coding sequence is TGCAGTGCTAGAGCAGGGGCAGCAGGGGAGCAGTTCTTC.

In this sample, this clonotype turned up many times. The junction and the germline gene differ at one end; a read error may be behind it. The chain combines TRBV25-1 with TRBJ2-1, with 9 bases identical to TRBD2. CDR3 length: 13 residues. Per the germline V gene, CDR1 is MGHDK and CDR2 is SYGVNS. The CDR3 protein is CASIGLARGVVLF. The CDR3 DNA is TGTGCCAGCATCGGACTAGCGCGGGGAGTGGTGCTCTTC.

This clonotype was seen many times. The chain links TRBV7-9 to TRBJ2-1; TRBD2 is a possible D gene (6 bases). The CDR3 runs to 16 residues. Between the trimmed V and J ends, which lost 4 bases and 6 bases, there was a span of 19 bases. The germline gives CDR1 SEHNR, CDR2 FQNEAQ (reference sequence). The CDR3, as DNA: TGTGCCAGCAGCTCGACACGGGAGTCGGGAATCAATGAGCAGTTCTTC. As protein: CASSSTRESGINEQFF.

This clonotype occurred many times. The genes are TRBV5-6 and TRBJ2-3, with 8 bases that match TRBD1. Germline V gene sequence: CDR1 SGHDT, CDR2 YYEEEE. This CDR3 spans 14 amino acids. The J segment lost 2 bases and the V segment lost 4 bases, leaving 3 bases of the junction unmatched. The CDR3 nucleotides read TGTGCCAGCAGCGACAGGGGCTACACAGATACGCAGTATTTT. Its translation: CASSDRGYTDTQYF.

This clonotype was found many times. V and J are TRBV12-3 or TRBV12-4 and TRBJ1-6, with 10 bases fitting TRBD1. The CDR3 contains 15 residues. Trimming took 4 bases from V and 6 from J; bases not matched to a gene: 3. CDR3 in amino acids: CASSSRTGGNSPLHF. In DNA form, the CDR3 reads TGTGCCAGCAGTTCCAGGACAGGGGGTAATTCACCCCTCCACTTT.

This clonotype was detected many times. The chain recombines TRBV29-1 with TRBJ1-2; a weak D match, TRBD1 (5 bases). With 6 bases removed from V and 2 bases from J, the gap between germline ends came to 16 bases. Per germline, CDR1 SQVTM and CDR2 ANQGSEA. The CDR3 sequence is 14 residues long. The CDR3 sequence is CSVPSRDLNYGYTF. The CDR3 DNA reads TGCAGCGTCCCGTCCAGGGACCTAAACTATGGCTACACCTTC.

V usage is TRBV10-3 and J usage is TRBJ2-5, with a weak D call TRBD2 (5 bases). The germline gives CDR1 ENHRY, CDR2 SYGVKD. The ends were cut back, 6 bases at V and 5 bases at J, with 7 bases in the middle. CDR3 length: 11 amino acids. CDR3 in DNA: TGTGCCATCAGCGGCGGGGAGACCCAGTACTTC. It yields the protein CAISGGETQYF.

This clonotype was counted many times. The gene calls are TRBV14 and TRBJ1-1; the D is unclear. Germline lookup yields CDR1 SGHDN and CDR2 FVKESK. Trimming left V 4 bases short and J 5 bases short, with 14 bases between. CDR3 length equals 14 residues. CDR3 DNA: TGTGCCAGCAGCCCTGGACCGGGAGGGACTGAAGCTTTCTTT. Translating it yields CASSPGPGGTEAFF.

This clonotype was seen only a few times. The chain combines TRBV28 with TRBJ2-7; TRBD2 is a possible D gene (6 bases). This CDR3 region has 13 residues. Germline V gives CDR1 MDHEN, CDR2 SYDVKM. V dropped 7 bases and J dropped 0 bases, with 10 bases sitting between them. For the CDR3, the DNA is TGTGCCAGCAACCGGGAGAGCTCCTACGAGCAGTACTTC. Translating it yields CASNRESSYEQYF.

This clonotype was picked up many times. The chain combines TRBV2 with TRBJ1-5; tentative D call: TRBD1 (6 bases). CDR3 length: 15 amino acids. Per the germline V gene, CDR1 is SNHLY and CDR2 is FYNNEI. Trimming took off 7 bases at V and 6 bases at J, with 19 bases between the two ends. The CDR3 loop reads CASTLATLDSQPQHF. The CDR3 DNA follows: TGTGCCAGCACCCTAGCAACATTGGACAGTCAGCCCCAGCATTTT.

The chain links TRBV11-1 to TRBJ2-7; 12 bases agree with TRBD1. The CDR3 is 14 residues long. In germline, CDR1 is SGHAT, CDR2 FQDESV (reference sequence). V shed 8 bases, J shed 5 bases, and the junction held 7 bases outside the gene matches. The CDR3 reads CASQTGQGAHEQYF. CDR3 coding DNA: TGTGCCAGCCAGACGGGACAGGGGGCCCACGAGCAGTACTTC.

The table lists this clonotype with a few counts. The rearrangement uses TRBV11-2 and TRBJ2-3; D tentatively fits TRBD1 or TRBD2 (5 bases each). Germline V gene lookup returns CDR1 SGHAT and CDR2 FQNNGV. Between the trimmed V and J ends, which lost 8 bases and 6 bases, there was a span of 18 bases. This CDR3 comprises 14 residues. In DNA form, the CDR3 reads TGTGCCAGCTCTCCCTGGGACGACCCCGATACGCAGTATTTT. It codes for CASSPWDDPDTQYF.

This clonotype has only a few counts. This chain uses TRBV7-7 with TRBJ2-2; D remains unclear. The CDR3 runs to 13 residues. The germline V and J ends were trimmed by 5 bases and 1 base, with 5 bases remaining between them. The germline gives CDR1 SSHAT, CDR2 FNYEAQ (reference sequence). CDR3 sequence reads: CASSPQNTGELFF. The CDR3 nucleotides read TGTGCCAGCAGCCCTCAGAACACCGGGGAGCTGTTTTTT.

This clonotype was recorded at least ten times. The chain combines TRBV12-3 or TRBV12-4 with TRBJ1-4; D perhaps matches TRBD1 (6 bases). The CDR3 runs 15 residues. V shed 4 bases and J shed 7 bases, with 16 bases lying between them. The CDR3 sequence is CASSSGHRQGEKLFF. The DNA of the CDR3 is TGTGCCAGCAGTTCGGGACACCGGCAGGGTGAAAAACTGTTTTTT.

This rearrangement joins TRBV20-1 to TRBJ2-3; D not resolved. This CDR3 comprises 14 residues. Looked up from germline, CDR1 is DFQATT and CDR2 is SNEGSKA (reference sequence). V was pared by 3 bases and J by 3 bases, with 13 bases between. CDR3 bases: TGCAGTGCTAGTATGGGGTTAGGTACAGATACGCAGTATTTT. As protein: CSASMGLGTDTQYF.

This clonotype was seen repeatedly, ten times or more. This rearrangement joins TRBV27 to TRBJ2-1, with TRBD2 identical over 7 bases. With 2 bases clipped from V and 6 bases from J, the junction kept 7 bases outside the gene matches. The CDR3 extends over 15 amino acids. The germline V gene has CDR1 MNHEY and CDR2 SMNVEV (reference sequence). CDR3 sequence (DNA): TGTGCCAGCAGTTTAGAGGGAGGGCCGGGCAATGAGCAGTTCTTC. Protein product: CASSLEGGPGNEQFF.

This clonotype was observed a handful of times. The gene calls are TRBV27 and TRBJ1-6; no clear D. V lost 8 bases, J lost 8 bases, and 16 bases lay in between. The CDR3 is 14 residues long. CDR1 is MNHEY, CDR2 SMNVEV, per germline (reference sequence). CDR3: CASGRYRDDSPLHF. CDR3 sequence (DNA): TGTGCCAGCGGCCGGTATAGGGATGATTCACCCCTCCACTTT.

This clonotype appeared many times. The chain couples TRBV10-2 to TRBJ2-7; 10 positions agree with TRBD2. The V gene's germline CDR1 is WSHSY and CDR2 SAAADI. There are 14 residues in the CDR3. Losses at the gene ends were 6 bases for V and 5 bases for J; bases not matched to a gene: 7. The DNA for the CDR3 is TGCGCCAGCAGCCCTAGCGGGAGAGGGGACGAGCAGTACTTC. Translating it yields CASSPSGRGDEQYF.

This clonotype was counted only a few times. The chain uses TRBV29-1 and TRBJ2-1; D gene unclear. The CDR3 is 11 residues long. Germline V CDR1 and CDR2: SQVTM, ANQGSEA. Between the trimmed V and J ends, which lost 2 bases and 5 bases, there was a span of 4 bases. In DNA form, the CDR3 reads TGCAGCGTTGAAAATCACAATGAGCAGTTCTTC. Its translation: CSVENHNEQFF.

This clonotype showed up many times. This sequence joins TRBV19 and TRBJ1-4, with 9 bases fitting TRBD1. With V trimmed by 5 bases and J by 7 bases, 5 bases remained unmatched. This CDR3 contains 14 residues. Germline CDR1 and CDR2: LNHDA and SQIVND (reference sequence). The CDR3 nucleotides are TGTGCCAGTAGTGCACAGGGGGCGGCTGAAAAACTGTTTTTT. Its translation: CASSAQGAAEKLFF.

The rearrangement uses TRBV19 and TRBJ2-2; TRBD1 agrees at 9 bases. The length of the CDR3 is 17 residues. J gave up 0 bases and V 4 bases, and 6 bases lay outside the gene matches. CDR1 LNHDA and CDR2 SQIVND come from the germline V gene (reference sequence). The CDR3 region has the DNA TGTGCCAGTAGTAGTCCGGGACAGGGTTCGAACACCGGGGAGCTGTTTTTT. Its protein product is CASSSPGQGSNTGELFF.

The J gene is TRBJ2-7, the V gene TRBV3-1; D is unclear. The CDR3 runs to 12 residues. V gave up 1 base and J gave up 7 bases, with 8 bases separating them. Per germline, CDR1 LGHDT and CDR2 YNNKEL (reference sequence). DNA for the CDR3: TGTGCCAGCAGCCAAGGCGGAACTGAGCAGTACTTC. Its translation: CASSQGGTEQYF.

The V gene is TRBV4-2, the J gene TRBJ1-2, with 8 bases that match TRBD1. CDR3 length equals 14 residues. Trimming took 2 bases from V and 8 from J; bases not matched to a gene: 7. Germline V lookup: CDR1 LGHNA, CDR2 YNFKEQ. CDR3 protein: CASSQSSGGWGYTF. The CDR3 bases are TGTGCCAGCAGCCAATCTTCAGGGGGCTGGGGCTACACCTTC.

The genes are TRBV12-3 or TRBV12-4 and TRBJ1-3; D is undetermined. The CDR3 loop spans 13 amino acids. Between the trimmed V and J ends, which lost 3 bases and 2 bases, there was a span of 5 bases. The DNA for the CDR3 is TGTGCCAGCAGTTTCAGGCCTGGAAACACCATATATTTT. Its protein is CASSFRPGNTIYF.

The chain recombines TRBV29-1 with TRBJ2-1, with 10 bases identical to TRBD2. The germline V gene encodes CDR1 SQVTM and CDR2 ANQGSEA. The junction had 7 bases not matched to a gene; V was cut back by 4 bases and J by 4 bases. This CDR3 comprises 15 residues. The CDR3 DNA is TGCAGCGTTGGTAGAGCGGGAGGGATTTACAATGAGCAGTTCTTC. Translated, it gives CSVGRAGGIYNEQFF.

This clonotype was detected only a few times. V gene TRBV7-3 combines with J gene TRBJ2-2; the D call may be TRBD1 or TRBD2 (5 bases each). In germline, CDR1 is SGHTA, CDR2 FQGTGA. Trimming shortened V by 2 bases and J by 4 bases, and 11 bases separated the two germline ends. There are 15 residues in the CDR3. The CDR3 here is CASSLGDPTTGELFF. CDR3 sequence (DNA): TGTGCCAGCAGCTTAGGGGACCCAACCACCGGGGAGCTGTTTTTT.

In this sample, this clonotype turned up many times. The J gene is TRBJ2-3, the V gene TRBV7-6; a weak D match, TRBD2 (5 bases). Trimming cost V 4 bases and J 0 bases, with 8 bases left between them. The CDR3 spans 14 residues. Germline V CDR1 and CDR2: SGHVS, FNYEAQ. The CDR3 protein is CASSYLASTDTQYF. In DNA, the CDR3 is TGTGCCAGCAGCTACCTAGCTAGCACAGATACGCAGTATTTT.

The V call is TRBV7-9, the J call TRBJ1-6; a weak D match, TRBD1 (6 bases). CDR3 length equals 14 residues. CDR1 is SEHNR, CDR2 FQNEAQ, per germline (reference sequence). The V end was cut by 2 bases, the J end by 13 bases, with 15 bases between. CDR3 loop: CASSLPNREGPLHF. CDR3 coding DNA: TGTGCCAGCAGCTTACCGAACAGGGAGGGGCCCCTCCACTTT. Full variable domain (remainder filled in from reference TRBV7-9 and TRBJ1-6): DTGVSQNPRHKITKRGQNVTFRCDPISEHNRLYWYRQTLGQGPEFLTYFQNEAQLEKSRLLSDRFSAERPKGSFSTLEIQRTEQGDSAMYLCASSLPNREGPLHFGNGTRLTVT.

This clonotype was seen ten or more times. The chain links TRBV13 to TRBJ1-1; D call uncertain. The CDR3 is 14 amino acids. Between the trimmed V and J ends, which lost 3 bases and 1 base, there was a span of 9 bases. Per the germline V gene, CDR1 is PRHDT and CDR2 is FYEKMQ (reference sequence). CDR3 sequence reads: CASSFRSANTEAFF. The CDR3 DNA reads as TGTGCCAGCAGCTTCCGTTCCGCGAACACTGAAGCTTTCTTT. Combining the CDR3 with reference TRBV13 and TRBJ1-1 gives the whole variable domain AAGVIQSPRHLIKEKRETATLKCYPIPRHDTVYWYQQGPGQDPQFLISFYEKMQSDKGSIPDRFSAQQFSDYHSELNMSSLELGDSALYFCASSFRSANTEAFFGQGTRLTVV.